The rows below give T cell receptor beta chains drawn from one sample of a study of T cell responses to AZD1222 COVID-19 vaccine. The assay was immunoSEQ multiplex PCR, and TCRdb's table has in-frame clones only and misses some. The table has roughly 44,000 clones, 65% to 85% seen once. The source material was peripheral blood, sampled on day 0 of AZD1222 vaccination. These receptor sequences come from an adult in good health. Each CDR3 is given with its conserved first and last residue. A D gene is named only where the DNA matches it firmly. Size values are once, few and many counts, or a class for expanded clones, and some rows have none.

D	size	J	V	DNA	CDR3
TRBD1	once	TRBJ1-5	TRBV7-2	TGTGCCAGCAGCTTAAGGACAGGAGTCAATCAGCCCCAGCATTTT	CASSLRTGVNQPQHF
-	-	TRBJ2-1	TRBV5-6	TGTGCCAGCAGCTTGCCAGGGAGAAGTGAGCAGTTCTTC	CASSLPGRSEQFF
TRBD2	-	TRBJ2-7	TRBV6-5	TGTGCCAGCAGTTACGCGGGGGAAGGGGAGCAGTACTTC	CASSYAGEGEQYF
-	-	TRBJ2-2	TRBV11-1	TGTGCCAGCAGCTTAGCGCGGTCCGGGGAGCTGTTTTTT	CASSLARSGELFF
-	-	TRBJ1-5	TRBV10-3	TGTGCCATCAGTGAGGACGGGAATAGCAATCAGCCCCAGCATTTT	CAISEDGNSNQPQHF
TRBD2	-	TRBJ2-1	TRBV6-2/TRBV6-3	TGTGCCAGCAGTTACTCGGGGACTAGGCGGAATGAGCAGTTCTTC	CASSYSGTRRNEQFF
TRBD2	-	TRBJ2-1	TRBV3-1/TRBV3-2	TGTGCCAGCAGCCAACGGGGGGGGGCTTCCTACAATGAGCAGTTCTTC	CASSQRGGASYNEQFF
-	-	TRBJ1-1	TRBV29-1	TGCAGCGTTGCCCCGGACAGTTTGCCTGAAGCTTTCTTT	CSVAPDSLPEAFF
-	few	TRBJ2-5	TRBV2	TGTGCCAGCAGTGAAGAGGTACAAGAGACCCAGTACTTC	CASSEEVQETQYF
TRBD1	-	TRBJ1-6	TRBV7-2	TGTGCCAGCAGCTTAGTGCCGGGACAGAATTCACCCCTCCACTTT	CASSLVPGQNSPLHF
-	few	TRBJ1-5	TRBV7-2	TGTGCCAGCAGCGCCACAGGGTATAGCAATCAGCCCCAGCATTTT	CASSATGYSNQPQHF
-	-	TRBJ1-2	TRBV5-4	TGTGCCAGCAGCTTGGAGGTCAGCAATACTGGCTACACCTTC	CASSLEVSNTGYTF
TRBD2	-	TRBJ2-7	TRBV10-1	TGCGCCAGCAGTGAGTCCGGGGGGGGAACGGACGAGCAGTACTTC	CASSESGGGTDEQYF
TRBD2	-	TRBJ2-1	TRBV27	TGTGCCAGCAGTTTATCTTGGGGGAGCGGGGGGTATGAGCAGTTCTTC	CASSLSWGSGGYEQFF
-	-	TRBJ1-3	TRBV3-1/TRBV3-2	TGTGCCAGCAGCCAACCACTGGGCAGCGGGGCTTTCTCTGGAAACACCATATATTTT	CASSQPLGSGAFSGNTIYF
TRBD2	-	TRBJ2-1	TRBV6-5	TGTGCCAGCAGTCTTACCGGGGGGTTCAGGGATGAGCAGTTCTTC	CASSLTGGFRDEQFF
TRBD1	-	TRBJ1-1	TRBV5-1	TGCGCCAGCAGCTTCCTCGGACAGGGAGGGACCACTGAAGCTTTCTTT	CASSFLGQGGTTEAFF
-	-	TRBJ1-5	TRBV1	TGCACCAGCAGCCCTACTCCGGGGTGCAATCAGCCCCAGCATTTT	CTSSPTPGCNQPQHF
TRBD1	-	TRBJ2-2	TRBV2	TGTGCCAGCAGTCAGGGACAGTACGAACTCGGGGAGCTGTTTTTT	CASSQGQYELGELFF
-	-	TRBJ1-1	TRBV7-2	TGTGCCAGCGTGCGGGGGAACACTGAAGCTTTCTTT	CASVRGNTEAFF
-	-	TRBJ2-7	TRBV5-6	TGTGCCAGCAGCTTGTTAGGCAGCTCCTACGAGCAGTACTTC	CASSLLGSSYEQYF
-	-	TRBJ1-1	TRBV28	TGTGCCAGCAGTCCCGACACGGTTGGACAAGCTTTCTTT	CASSPDTVGQAFF
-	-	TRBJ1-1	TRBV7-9	TGTGCCAGCAGCCGTCCCGGAAGACTGGGAGACACTGAAGCTTTCTTT	CASSRPGRLGDTEAFF
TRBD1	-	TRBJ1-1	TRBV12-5	TGTGCTAGTGGTTTGGTGACAGGGGGCTTGAACACTGAAGCTTTCTTT	CASGLVTGGLNTEAFF
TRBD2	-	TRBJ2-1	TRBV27	TGTGCCAGCAGTCCGCGGACTAGCGGGAGGTTTTATGAGCAGTTCTTC	CASSPRTSGRFYEQFF
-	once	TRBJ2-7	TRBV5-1	TGCGCCAGCAGCTTTCGGGTTCAGGCGTACGAGCAGTACTTC	CASSFRVQAYEQYF
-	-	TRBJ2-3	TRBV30	TGTGCCTGGAGTGTACCCGGAGGTACGCAGTATTTT	CAWSVPGGTQYF
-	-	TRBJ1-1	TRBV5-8	TGTGCCAGCAGCTTGGTGGAAGGGAGGGCAGCTTTCTTT	CASSLVEGRAAFF
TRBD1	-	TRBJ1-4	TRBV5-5	TGTGCCAGCAGCCGAACTCGACAGGGGGGGAATGAAAAACTGTTTTTT	CASSRTRQGGNEKLFF
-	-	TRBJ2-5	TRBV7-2	TGTGCCAGCAGCTTAGGGGGTAACACCCAGTACTTC	CASSLGGNTQYF
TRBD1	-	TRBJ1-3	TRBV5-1	TGCGCCAGCAGCTTGATGGGGGGCCGAGTGGTTTCGGACAGGGCTGGAAACACCATATATTTT	CASSLMGGRVVSDRAGNTIYF
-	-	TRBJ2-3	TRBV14	TGTGCCAGCAGCCATTCAGATACGCAGTATTTT	CASSHSDTQYF
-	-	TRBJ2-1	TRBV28	TGTGCCAGCAGTTTACAACCCGGAGGTCGGGGTAATGAGCAGTTCTTC	CASSLQPGGRGNEQFF
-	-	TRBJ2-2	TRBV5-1	TGCGCCAGCAGCTTACACGGCACCGGGGAGCTGTTTTTT	CASSLHGTGELFF
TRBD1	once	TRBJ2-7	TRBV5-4	TGTGCCAGCAGCACAGGACAGGGGGCTAACTACGAGCAGTACTTC	CASSTGQGANYEQYF
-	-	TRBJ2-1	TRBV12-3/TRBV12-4	TGTGCCAGCAGTAGGGCTGGCGATGAGCAGTTCTTC	CASSRAGDEQFF
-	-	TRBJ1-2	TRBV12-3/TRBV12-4	TGTGCCAGCAGTTTCTTCCCTGAGCGGGGCTACACCTTC	CASSFFPERGYTF
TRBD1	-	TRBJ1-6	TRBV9	TGTGCCAGCAGCGGCTTCAGGGGGCAGGGTGATAATTCACCCCTCCACTTT	CASSGFRGQGDNSPLHF
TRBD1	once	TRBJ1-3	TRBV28	TGTGCCAGCAGTTCAGGGGGGGACCTAGGGAACACCATATATTTT	CASSSGGDLGNTIYF
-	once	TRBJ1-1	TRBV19	TGTGCCAGTAGTGCCATTGGAGCCCCGAGGGAAGCTTTCTTT	CASSAIGAPREAFF
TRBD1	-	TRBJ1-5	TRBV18	TGTGCCAGCTCACCATCCCTCTCCGGGACAGGGGAAGATAGCAATCAGCCCCAGCATTTT	CASSPSLSGTGEDSNQPQHF
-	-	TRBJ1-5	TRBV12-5	TGTGCTAGTGGTTTTCAGGGCCGCAATCAGCCCCAGCATTTT	CASGFQGRNQPQHF
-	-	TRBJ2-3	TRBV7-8	TGTGCCAGCAGCTTACGCAGGGGAGGAGATACGCAGTATTTT	CASSLRRGGDTQYF
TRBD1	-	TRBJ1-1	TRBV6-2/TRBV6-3	TGTGCCAGCAGCGACAGGGCCTCAGAACACGCTGAAGCTTTCTTT	CASSDRASEHAEAFF
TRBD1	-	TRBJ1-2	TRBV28	TGTGCCAGCAGTCGTCCCGGGACAGGGAACTATGGCTACACCTTC	CASSRPGTGNYGYTF
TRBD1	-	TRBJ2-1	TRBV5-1	TGCGCCAGCAGCGCAAGGACAGGGAGCGGCAATGAGCAGTTCTTC	CASSARTGSGNEQFF
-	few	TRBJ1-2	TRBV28	TGTGCCAGCAGTTTGGAGACGAGGGGCTACACCTTC	CASSLETRGYTF
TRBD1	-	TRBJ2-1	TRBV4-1	TGCGCCAGCAGCCAAGATGAGGGACAGGTGGGCAATGAGCAGTTCTTC	CASSQDEGQVGNEQFF
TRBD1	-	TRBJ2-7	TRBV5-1	TGCGCCAGCAGCTACTCCGGGACAGGGTCCTACGAGCAGTACTTC	CASSYSGTGSYEQYF
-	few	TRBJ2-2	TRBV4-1	TGCGCCAGCAGCCAAGATGGGGGGCAGGGCACCGGGGAGCTGTTTTTT	CASSQDGGQGTGELFF
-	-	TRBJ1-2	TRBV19	TGTGCCAGTAGTATAAAGATTAACTATGGCTACACCTTC	CASSIKINYGYTF
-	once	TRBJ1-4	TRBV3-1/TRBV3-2	TGTGCCAGCAGCAGCCGGTCCAGGGGAGCTAATGAAAAACTGTTTTTT	CASSSRSRGANEKLFF
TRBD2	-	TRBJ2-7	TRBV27	TGTGCCAGCAGGAGGACTAGCGCTCTCTACGAGCAGTACTTC	CASRRTSALYEQYF